Following are 3 T cell receptor beta chains from one sample sequenced in a study of control samples from healthy donors and cancer patients. Repertoires were generated with immunoSEQ multiplex PCR, while TCRdb's copy carries only in-frame clones and drops some. Counted here are about 110,000 clones, 90% to 95% occurring once; the ten biggest clones make up 7.8%. The sample taken for sequencing was blood. The receptors were gathered from a woman between 18 and 30 years old in good health.

This chain links TRBV4-1 with TRBJ1-1; D is unclear. Per the germline V gene, CDR1 is MGHRA and CDR2 is YSYEKL. The CDR3 is made up of 13 amino acids. Trimming stripped 2 bases from V and 2 bases from J, with 6 bases between. DNA for the CDR3: TGCGCCAGCAGCCAACTGCTTAACACTGAAGCTTTCTTT. It encodes CASSQLLNTEAFF.

V and J are TRBV2 and TRBJ2-6, with D perhaps matching TRBD2 (6 bases). This CDR3 region has 15 residues. Trimming left V 6 bases short and J 0 bases short, with 9 bases between. The V gene's germline CDR1 is SNHLY and CDR2 FYNNEI. The chain's CDR3 is CASRNGSSGANVLTF. CDR3 nucleotide sequence: TGTGCCAGCAGAAACGGGAGCTCTGGGGCCAACGTCCTGACTTTC.

CDR3 sequence: CASSLGGARRDYGYTF. The CDR3 DNA follows: TGTGCCAGCAGCTTAGGCGGGGCGCGAAGGGACTATGGCTACACCTTC. This sequence joins TRBV7-2 and TRBJ1-2; the D gene is possibly TRBD1 (5 bases). Germline V gene sequence: CDR1 SGHTA, CDR2 FQGNSA. The CDR3 covers 16 residues. Trimming removed 1 base at V and 3 bases at J, with 15 bases between.